Shown below are 16 T cell receptor beta chains from a single sample sequenced in a study of OX40 agonist ivuxolimab in advanced cancers. The data were produced by immunoSEQ multiplex PCR, yet TCRdb's version contains in-frame clones alone and is incomplete. In the table there are approximately 87,000 clones, approximately 90% of which are singletons. The sample here was CD4+ or CD8+ T cells sorted from blood, taken in a trial of the OX40 agonist ivuxolimab. Receptor source: an adult with an advanced solid tumor such as melanoma, head and neck, liver or kidney cancer.

The CDR3 region has the DNA TGTGCCAGCAGCCTGACTAGCGGGGGAGGCGGTGAGCAGTTCTTC. Translating gives CASSLTSGGGGEQFF. The rearrangement joins TRBV7-9 to TRBJ2-1; 12 nucleotides match TRBD2. Looked up from germline, CDR1 is SEHNR and CDR2 is FQNEAQ (reference sequence). The CDR3 has 15 amino acids. Trimming cost V 5 bases and J 9 bases; bases outside gene matches: 8.

The V call is TRBV11-2, the J call TRBJ2-7, with D unresolved. V was trimmed by 5 bases and J by 2 bases, leaving 19 bases between them. CDR1 and CDR2 from the germline V gene are SGHAT and FQNNGV. This CDR3 region has 16 residues. The DNA of the CDR3 is TGTGCCAGCAGCCCCCGGTTGTCCAGCCGAACCTACGAGCAGTACTTC. Translated, it gives CASSPRLSSRTYEQYF. Supplemented by reference TRBV11-2 and TRBJ2-7, the full variable domain reads EAGVAQSPRYKIIEKRQSVAFWCNPISGHATLYWYQQILGQGPKLLIQFQNNGVVDDSQLPKDRFSAERLKGVDSTLKIQPAKLEDSAVYLCASSPRLSSRTYEQYFGPGTRLTVT.

V and J are TRBV6-6 and TRBJ2-2; 7 nucleotides match TRBD1. The CDR3 totals 15 residues. The V and J ends lost 6 bases and 1 base, in that order; junction bases with no gene match: 5. The V gene's germline CDR1 is MNHNY and CDR2 SVGAGI (reference sequence). CDR3 coding DNA: TGTGCCAGCAGGAACACAGGGGAGAACACCGGGGAGCTGTTTTTT. Encoded protein: CASRNTGENTGELFF.

The CDR3 sequence is CASGLVGGSGANVLTF. CDR3 bases: TGTGCTAGTGGTTTGGTAGGGGGATCTGGGGCCAACGTCCTGACTTTC. The chain combines TRBV12-5 with TRBJ2-6, with D possibly matching TRBD1 (6 bases). The CDR3 is made up of 16 amino acids. CDR1 LGHNT and CDR2 FRNRAP come from the germline V gene. Trimming shortened V by 0 bases and J by 1 base, and 7 bases separated the two germline ends.

The chain employs TRBV29-1 and TRBJ2-1, with D possibly being TRBD2 (5 bases). Trimming took 2 bases from V and 3 from J, leaving 14 bases between them. This CDR3 comprises 15 residues. The V gene's germline CDR1 is SQVTM and CDR2 ANQGSEA. CDR3 loop: CSVERRPAFYNEQFF. The CDR3 DNA sequence: TGCAGCGTTGAAAGGAGGCCAGCTTTCTACAATGAGCAGTTCTTC.

The chain is built from TRBV19 and TRBJ1-5; D gene unclear. V lost 1 base and J lost 3, with 10 bases in between. This CDR3 comprises 15 residues. Germline V lookup: CDR1 LNHDA, CDR2 SQIVND (reference sequence). CDR3: CASSIARNANQPQHF. As DNA, the CDR3 is TGTGCCAGTAGTATAGCGAGGAACGCCAATCAGCCCCAGCATTTT.

The chain joins TRBV19 to TRBJ2-2, with 16 bases lining up with TRBD2. J was trimmed by 5 bases and V by 4 bases; bases with no gene match: 10. CDR3 size: 19 residues. Germline CDR1 is LNHDA and CDR2 is SQIVND (reference sequence). The CDR3 nucleotides are TGTGCCAGTAGTAGGGGACTAGCGGGAGGGCCGCCGAGAACCGGGGAGCTGTTTTTT. This translates into CASSRGLAGGPPRTGELFF.

The rearrangement links TRBV18 to TRBJ2-5; 10 bases match TRBD1. The CDR3 has 15 residues. Germline loops: CDR1 KGHSH, CDR2 LQKENI. The trim removed 3 bases at V and 6 bases at J, leaving 7 bases unmatched. The DNA of the CDR3 is TGTGCCAGCTCACCGACAGGGGGCGTTTGGAAGACCCAGTACTTC. This codes for CASSPTGGVWKTQYF.

The V and J genes are TRBV9 and TRBJ2-2, with D perhaps TRBD2 (6 bases). This CDR3 contains 16 residues. Germline values: CDR1 SGDLS, CDR2 YYNGEE. V lost 5 bases, J lost 7 bases, and 21 bases lay in between. For the CDR3, the DNA is TGTGCCAGCAGTCCTCGTAGAACCGGGAGAGTCGGGGAGCTGTTTTTT. It yields the protein CASSPRRTGRVGELFF. Supplemented by reference TRBV9 and TRBJ2-2, the full variable domain reads DSGVTQTPKHLITATGQRVTLRCSPRSGDLSVYWYQQSLDQGLQFLIQYYNGEERAKGNILERFSAQQFPDLHSELNLSSLELGDSALYFCASSPRRTGRVGELFFGEGSRLTVL.

The J gene is TRBJ2-7, the V gene TRBV11-2; the D gene is possibly TRBD2 (5 bases). CDR1 and CDR2 from the germline V gene are SGHAT and FQNNGV. V lost 0 bases and J 5 bases, leaving 14 bases between the germline ends. The CDR3 spans 15 residues. CDR3 nucleotides: TGTGCCAGCAGCTTAGATCGGGGTAGCTTCCACGAGCAGTACTTC. Amino acid sequence: CASSLDRGSFHEQYF.

This clone has only one observation. The chain recombines TRBV6-5 with TRBJ1-2; tentatively, D is TRBD1 (5 bases). This CDR3 has 15 amino acids. V was pared by 2 bases and J by 4 bases, with 14 bases between. Germline CDR1 is MNHEY and CDR2 is SVGAGI. The CDR3 region is CASSYRKGQSYGYTF. In nucleotides, the CDR3 is TGTGCCAGCAGTTACCGCAAGGGGCAGAGCTATGGCTACACCTTC.

The chain combines TRBV7-2 with TRBJ1-5; D gene ambiguous. The CDR3 is 15 residues long. In germline, CDR1 is SGHTA, CDR2 FQGNSA. V lost 3 bases to trimming and J lost 5 bases, with 14 bases between them. CDR3 loop: CASSFNLSPDQPQHF. CDR3 bases: TGTGCCAGCAGCTTTAATTTATCCCCCGATCAGCCCCAGCATTTT. The full variable domain, with the rest looked up from reference TRBV7-2 and TRBJ1-5, is GAGVSQSPSNKVTEKGKDVELRCDPISGHTALYWYRQSLGQGLEFLIYFQGNSAPDKSGLPSDRFSAERTGGSVSTLTIQRTQQEDSAVYLCASSFNLSPDQPQHFGDGTRLSIL.

V usage is TRBV6-5 and J usage is TRBJ2-7, with D hard to call. Germline assignment: CDR1 MNHEY and CDR2 SVGAGI. Trimming took off 2 bases at V and 3 bases at J, with 14 bases between the two ends. The CDR3 totals 15 residues. CDR3 sequence reads: CASSYGPTKRYEQYF. In nucleotides, the CDR3 is TGTGCCAGCAGTTACGGGCCGACCAAACGCTACGAGCAGTACTTC.

The J gene is TRBJ2-5, the V gene TRBV7-9, with a weak D call TRBD2 (5 bases). CDR1 is SEHNR, CDR2 FQNEAQ, per germline (reference sequence). V lost 2 bases, J lost 0 bases, and 22 bases lay in between. The CDR3 spans 19 residues. CDR3 sequence: CASSLYSGSLRTYQETQYF. CDR3 DNA: TGTGCCAGCAGCTTATACAGCGGCAGTTTGAGGACGTACCAAGAGACCCAGTACTTC.

The chain joins TRBV5-1 to TRBJ2-5; the match to TRBD1 covers 10 bases. Germline V gene sequence: CDR1 SGHRS, CDR2 YFSETQ. Unmatched junction bases numbered 1, after V lost 0 bases and J lost 2 bases. The length of the CDR3 is 15 residues. CDR3 sequence reads: CASSLAGQGQETQYF. For the CDR3, the DNA is TGCGCCAGCAGCTTGGCGGGACAGGGGCAAGAGACCCAGTACTTC.

This clone was seen only once. The chain is built from TRBV5-5 and TRBJ1-5; the D gene is possibly TRBD1 (6 bases). The germline V gene encodes CDR1 SGHKS and CDR2 YYEKEE (reference sequence). V was pared by 2 bases and J by 2 bases, with 14 bases between. This CDR3 has 16 residues. The CDR3 region is CASSLGGAGGNQPQHF. CDR3 nucleotide sequence: TGTGCCAGCAGCTTAGGTGGGGCAGGGGGCAATCAGCCCCAGCATTTT.